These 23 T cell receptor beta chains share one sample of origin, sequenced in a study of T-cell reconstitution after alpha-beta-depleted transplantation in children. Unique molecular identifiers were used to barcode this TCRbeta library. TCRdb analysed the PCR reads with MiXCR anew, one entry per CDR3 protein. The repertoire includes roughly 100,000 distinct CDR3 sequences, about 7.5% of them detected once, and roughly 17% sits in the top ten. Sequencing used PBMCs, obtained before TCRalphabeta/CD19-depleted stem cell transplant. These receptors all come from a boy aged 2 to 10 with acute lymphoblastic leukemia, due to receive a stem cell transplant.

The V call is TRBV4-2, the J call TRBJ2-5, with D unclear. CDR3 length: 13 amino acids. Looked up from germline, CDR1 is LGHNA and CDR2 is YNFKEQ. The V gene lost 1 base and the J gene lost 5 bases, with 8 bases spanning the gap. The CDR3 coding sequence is TGTGCCAGCAGCCAAGGACCCCCCGAGACCCAGTACTTC. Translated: CASSQGPPETQYF.

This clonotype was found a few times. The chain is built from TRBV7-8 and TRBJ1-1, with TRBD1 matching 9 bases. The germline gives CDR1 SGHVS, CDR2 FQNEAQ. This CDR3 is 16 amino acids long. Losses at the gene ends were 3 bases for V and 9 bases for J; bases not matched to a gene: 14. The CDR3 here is CASSFSLWGQGYKAFF. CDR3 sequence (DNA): TGTGCCAGCAGCTTCTCCCTTTGGGGACAGGGTTATAAAGCTTTCTTT.

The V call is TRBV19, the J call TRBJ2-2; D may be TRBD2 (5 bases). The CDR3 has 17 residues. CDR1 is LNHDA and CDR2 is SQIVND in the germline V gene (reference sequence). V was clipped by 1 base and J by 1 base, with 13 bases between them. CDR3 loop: CASSIGSRGQNTGELFF. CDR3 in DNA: TGTGCCAGTAGTATAGGAAGCAGAGGGCAGAACACCGGGGAGCTGTTTTTT.

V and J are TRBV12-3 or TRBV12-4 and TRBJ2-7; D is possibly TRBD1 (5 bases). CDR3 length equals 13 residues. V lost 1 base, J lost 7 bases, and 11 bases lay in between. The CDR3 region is CASSLGQGWEQYF. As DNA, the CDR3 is TGTGCCAGCAGTTTAGGGCAGGGTTGGGAGCAGTACTTC.

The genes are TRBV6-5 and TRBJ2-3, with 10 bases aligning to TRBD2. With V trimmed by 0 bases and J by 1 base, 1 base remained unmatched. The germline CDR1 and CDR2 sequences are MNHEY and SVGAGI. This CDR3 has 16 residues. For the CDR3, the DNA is TGTGCCAGCAGTTACTCTAGCGGGGGGCGCACAGATACGCAGTATTTT. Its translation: CASSYSSGGRTDTQYF.

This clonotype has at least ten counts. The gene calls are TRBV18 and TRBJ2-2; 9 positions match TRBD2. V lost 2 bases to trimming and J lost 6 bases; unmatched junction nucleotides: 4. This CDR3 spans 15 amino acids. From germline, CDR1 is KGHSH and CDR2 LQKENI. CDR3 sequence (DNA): TGTGCCAGCTCACCAGCAGGGACTAGCTCCGGGGAGCTGTTTTTT. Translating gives CASSPAGTSSGELFF.

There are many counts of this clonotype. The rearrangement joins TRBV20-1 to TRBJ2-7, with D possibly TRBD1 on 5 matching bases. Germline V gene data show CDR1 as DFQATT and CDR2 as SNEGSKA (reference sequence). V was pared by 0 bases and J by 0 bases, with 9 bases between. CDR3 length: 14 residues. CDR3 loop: CSARDRTPSYEQYF. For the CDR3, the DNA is TGCAGTGCTAGAGATCGGACACCCTCCTACGAGCAGTACTTC.

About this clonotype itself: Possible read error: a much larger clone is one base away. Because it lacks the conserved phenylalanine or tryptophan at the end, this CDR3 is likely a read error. The CDR3 bases are TGTGCCAGCAGTTCCGGGGCCTACGAGCAGTACTAC. It yields the protein CASSSGAYEQYY. The chain carries TRBV12-3 or TRBV12-4 and TRBJ2-7; D might be TRBD2 (5 bases). Between the trimmed V and J ends, which lost 4 bases and 2 bases, there was a span of 6 bases. This CDR3 spans 12 amino acids.

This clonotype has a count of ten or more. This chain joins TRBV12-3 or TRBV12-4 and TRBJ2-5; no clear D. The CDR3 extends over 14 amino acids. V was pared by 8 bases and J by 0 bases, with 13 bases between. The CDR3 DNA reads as TGTGCCAGCCGCCCAGGTTACAACCAAGAGACCCAGTACTTC. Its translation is CASRPGYNQETQYF.

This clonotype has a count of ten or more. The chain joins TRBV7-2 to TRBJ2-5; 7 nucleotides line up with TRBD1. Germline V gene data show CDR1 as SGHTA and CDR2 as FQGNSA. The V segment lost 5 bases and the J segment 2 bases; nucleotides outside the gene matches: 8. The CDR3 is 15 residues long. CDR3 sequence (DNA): TGTGCCAGCAGCCGCCAGACAGGGAAACAAGAGACCCAGTACTTC. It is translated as CASSRQTGKQETQYF.

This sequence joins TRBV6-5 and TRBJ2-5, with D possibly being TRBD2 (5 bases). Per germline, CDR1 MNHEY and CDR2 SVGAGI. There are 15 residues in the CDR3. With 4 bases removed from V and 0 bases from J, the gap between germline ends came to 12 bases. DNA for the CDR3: TGTGCCAGCAGTTCCGGACTTTCCTACCAAGAGACCCAGTACTTC. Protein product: CASSSGLSYQETQYF.

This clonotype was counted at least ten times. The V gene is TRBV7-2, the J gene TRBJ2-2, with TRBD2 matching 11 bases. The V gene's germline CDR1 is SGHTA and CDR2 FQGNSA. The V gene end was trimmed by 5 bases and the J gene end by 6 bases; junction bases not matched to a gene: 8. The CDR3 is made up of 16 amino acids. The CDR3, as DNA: TGTGCCAGCAGCCCCCGTCTAGCGGGGGGATCCGGGGAGCTGTTTTTT. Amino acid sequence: CASSPRLAGGSGELFF.

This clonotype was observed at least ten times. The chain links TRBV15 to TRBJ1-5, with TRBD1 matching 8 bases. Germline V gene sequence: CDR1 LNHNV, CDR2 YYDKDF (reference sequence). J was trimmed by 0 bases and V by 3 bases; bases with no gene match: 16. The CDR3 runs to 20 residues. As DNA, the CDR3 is TGTGCCACCAGCAGCCAAAGGGCCCTGACAGGGGTTTATAGCAATCAGCCCCAGCATTTT. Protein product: CATSSQRALTGVYSNQPQHF.

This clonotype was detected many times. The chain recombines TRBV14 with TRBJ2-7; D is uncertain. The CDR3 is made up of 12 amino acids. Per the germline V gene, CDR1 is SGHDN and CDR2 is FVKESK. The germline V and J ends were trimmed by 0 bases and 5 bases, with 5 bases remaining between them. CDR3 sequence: CASSQEEHEQYF. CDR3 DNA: TGTGCCAGCAGCCAAGAAGAGCACGAGCAGTACTTC.

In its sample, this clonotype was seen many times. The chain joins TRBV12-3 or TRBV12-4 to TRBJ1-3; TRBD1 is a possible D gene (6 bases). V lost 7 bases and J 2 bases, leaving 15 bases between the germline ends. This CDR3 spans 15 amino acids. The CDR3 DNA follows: TGTGCCAGCACCCCAACGGGGGCGCCTGGAAACACCATATATTTT. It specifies CASTPTGAPGNTIYF.

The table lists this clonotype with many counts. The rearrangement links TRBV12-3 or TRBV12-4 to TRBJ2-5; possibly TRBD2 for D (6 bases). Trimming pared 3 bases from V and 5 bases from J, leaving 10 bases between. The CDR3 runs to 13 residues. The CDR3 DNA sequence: TGTGCCAGCAGTTTCCTAGCGTGGGAGACCCAGTACTTC. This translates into CASSFLAWETQYF.

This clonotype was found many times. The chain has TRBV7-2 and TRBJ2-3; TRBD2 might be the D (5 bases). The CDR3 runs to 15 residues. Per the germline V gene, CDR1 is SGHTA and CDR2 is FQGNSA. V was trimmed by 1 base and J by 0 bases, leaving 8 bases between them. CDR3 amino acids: CASSLVGVSTDTQYF. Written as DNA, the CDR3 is TGTGCCAGCAGCTTAGTCGGGGTGAGCACAGATACGCAGTATTTT.

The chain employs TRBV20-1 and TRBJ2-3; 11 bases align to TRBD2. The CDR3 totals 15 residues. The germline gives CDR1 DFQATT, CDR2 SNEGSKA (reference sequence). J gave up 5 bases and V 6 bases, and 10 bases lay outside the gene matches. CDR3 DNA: TGCAGTGCACTGGGGGCTAGCGGGGGGATAGATACGCAGTATTTT. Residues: CSALGASGGIDTQYF.

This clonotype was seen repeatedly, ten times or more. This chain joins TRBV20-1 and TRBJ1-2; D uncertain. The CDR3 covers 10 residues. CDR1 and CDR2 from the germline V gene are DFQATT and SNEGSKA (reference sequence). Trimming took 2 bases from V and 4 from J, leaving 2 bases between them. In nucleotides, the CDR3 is TGCAGTGCTAGATCCTATGGCTACACCTTC. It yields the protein CSARSYGYTF.

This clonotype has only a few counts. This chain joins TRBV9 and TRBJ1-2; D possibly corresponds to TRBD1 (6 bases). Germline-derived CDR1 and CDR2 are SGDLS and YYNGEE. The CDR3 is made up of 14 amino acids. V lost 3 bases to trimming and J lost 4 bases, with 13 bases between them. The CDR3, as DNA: TGTGCCAGCAGCGGGTACAGGGCGTCCTATGGCTACACCTTC. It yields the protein CASSGYRASYGYTF. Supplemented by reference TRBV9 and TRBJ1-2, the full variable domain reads DSGVTQTPKHLITATGQRVTLRCSPRSGDLSVYWYQQSLDQGLQFLIQYYNGEERAKGNILERFSAQQFPDLHSELNLSSLELGDSALYFCASSGYRASYGYTFGSGTRLTVV.

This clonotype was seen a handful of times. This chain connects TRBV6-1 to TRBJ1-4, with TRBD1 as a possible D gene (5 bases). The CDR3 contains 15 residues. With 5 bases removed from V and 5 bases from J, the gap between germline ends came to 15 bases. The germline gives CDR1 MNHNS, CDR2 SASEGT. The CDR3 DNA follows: TGTGCCAGCAGTCCTTGGGACCGACGAAATGAAAAACTGTTTTTT. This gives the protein CASSPWDRRNEKLFF.

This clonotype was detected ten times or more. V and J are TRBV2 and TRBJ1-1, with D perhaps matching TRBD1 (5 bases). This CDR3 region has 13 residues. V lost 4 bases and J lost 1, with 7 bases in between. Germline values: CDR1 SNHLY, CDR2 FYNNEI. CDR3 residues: CASSGDRNTEAFF. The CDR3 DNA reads TGTGCCAGCAGTGGCGACAGGAACACTGAAGCTTTCTTT.

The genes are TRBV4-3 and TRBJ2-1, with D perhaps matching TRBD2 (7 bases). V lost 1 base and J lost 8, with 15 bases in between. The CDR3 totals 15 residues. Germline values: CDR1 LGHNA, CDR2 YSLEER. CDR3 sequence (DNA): TGCGCCAGCAGCCAAGTCAACGGAGGGGGGGATGAGCAGTTCTTC. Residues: CASSQVNGGGDEQFF.